This TCR beta chain was identified during a study of CD4+ T cells in melanoma. General study findings and limits: CD8+ T cell, macrophage and B cell function reportedly correlated with neoantigen-specific CD4+ T cells. In melanoma, neoantigen-specific CD4+ T cells reportedly differed in differentiation state.

Sequencing used immunoSEQ multiplex PCR; TCRdb keeps in-frame clones, though not all of them. The table has about 10,000 clones, approximately 68% seen once. The CDR3 has 13 residues. Trimming stripped 7 bases from V and 7 bases from J, with 14 bases between. Germline V gene lookup returns CDR1 WNHNN and CDR2 SYGVQD (reference sequence). Concerning this clone: The antigen is not known.

Sequencing was done on a sample of cells from a culture (not recorded whether cultured in vitro). The TCR comes from a human donor with melanoma. This sequence joins TRBV10-1 and TRBJ1-5, with D tentatively TRBD1 (5 bases). CDR3 nucleotides: TGCGCCAGCATACCGGGGGGGGACCAGCCCCAGCATTTT. Protein product: CASIPGGDQPQHF.